This T cell receptor (beta chain) was profiled in a study of glioma-infiltrating T cells. The CDR3 loop spans 18 amino acids. Germline V CDR1 and CDR2: SGHAT, FQNNGV. V was clipped by 1 base and J by 3 bases; unmatched bases: 9. Using RNA template, CDR3s of TCR alpha and beta were amplified with iRepertoire arm-PCR. TCRdb processed the multiplex PCR reads anew with MiXCR; each CDR3 protein has one entry. The sample includes under 200,000 distinct CDR3 sequences, around 32% seen only once; the top ten take around 21%. The sequenced sample was glioma tissue, nonneoplastic brain tissue, or PBMCs (not recorded which). The rearrangement joins TRBV11-2 to TRBJ2-3; TRBD2 agrees at 11 bases. This receptor was identified in a human donor with low-grade glioma or glioblastoma, undergoing nonglioma brain surgery, or in good health (not recorded which). DNA of the CDR3: TGTGCCAGCAGCTTAGGTACTAGCGGGAGTCTGGGGACAGATACGCAGTATTTT. As protein: CASSLGTSGSLGTDTQYF. Variable domain in full (rest from reference TRBV11-2 and TRBJ2-3): EAGVAQSPRYKIIEKRQSVAFWCNPISGHATLYWYQQILGQGPKLLIQFQNNGVVDDSQLPKDRFSAERLKGVDSTLKIQPAKLEDSAVYLCASSLGTSGSLGTDTQYFGPGTRLTVL.